This T cell receptor beta chain was captured by sequencing in a study of CD8 T cells in Susac syndrome. RNA amounts of about 0.5 to 1 ug underwent reverse transcription with random hexamers. TCRdb re-derived calls from the immunoSEQ multiplex PCR reads in MiXCR, one entry per CDR3 protein. The table includes fewer than 200,000 distinct CDR3 sequences, 85% to 95% detected once. Trimming left V 5 bases short and J 2 bases short, with 12 bases between. Per the germline V gene, CDR1 is SQVTM and CDR2 is ANQGSEA. This CDR3 is 13 amino acids long. What was sequenced was CD4+ T cells from PBMCs. The genes are TRBV29-1 and TRBJ2-5; D is undetermined. This clonotype was sampled from a human donor with Susac syndrome. For the CDR3, the DNA is TGCAGCGTTAAGGGTTGGCTACAAGAGACCCAGTACTTC. Translation gives CSVKGWLQETQYF.